The rows below give T cell receptor beta chains drawn from one sample of a study of blood T cell repertoires in COVID-19. TCRdb keeps only in-frame clones here, not all; method: immunoSEQ multiplex PCR. The sample has more than 60,000 clones; 85% to 90% are singletons. Sequencing was carried out using peripheral blood. The receptor set was obtained from a man aged 45 to 65 with active COVID-19. The CDR3 runs from the conserved cysteine through the conserved F or W. A D gene is named only where the DNA matches it firmly. Expanded clones are given a class, and other clones once, few, many or no size at all.

CDR3,DNA,size,V,J,D
CATSGGLAGVTDEQFF,TGTGCCACCAGTGGGGGACTAGCGGGAGTAACGGATGAGCAGTTCTTC,few,TRBV24-1,TRBJ2-1,TRBD2
CASSQDLGDRGSGANVLTF,TGTGCCAGCAGCCAAGATCTTGGGGACAGGGGGTCTGGGGCCAACGTCCTGACTTTC,-,TRBV3-1/TRBV3-2,TRBJ2-6,TRBD1
CASSYGLAGGPYEQYF,TGTGCCAGCAGCTATGGACTAGCGGGGGGTCCCTACGAGCAGTACTTC,-,TRBV7-8,TRBJ2-7,TRBD2
CASSGTSRLQPQHF,TGTGCCAGCAGTGGGACAAGCAGACTCCAGCCCCAGCATTTT,-,TRBV2,TRBJ1-5,-
CASPDQWTGVNRYNEQFF,TGTGCCAGCCCAGACCAGTGGACAGGGGTGAATCGATACAATGAGCAGTTCTTC,-,TRBV5-8,TRBJ2-1,TRBD1
CASSARTSGSWETQYF,TGTGCCAGCAGCGCCCGAACTAGCGGGAGTTGGGAGACCCAGTACTTC,-,TRBV9,TRBJ2-5,TRBD2
CASSLGTGGNQPQHF,TGTGCCAGCAGTTTAGGGACAGGGGGTAACCAGCCCCAGCATTTT,few,TRBV28,TRBJ1-5,TRBD1
CASSFGGGSGELFF,TGTGCCAGCAGTTTTGGCGGGGGCAGCGGGGAGCTGTTTTTT,-,TRBV28,TRBJ2-2,-
CASSDAGTSKYYNEQFF,TGTGCCAGCAGTGATGCCGGGACATCAAAATACTACAATGAGCAGTTCTTC,-,TRBV6-1,TRBJ2-1,-
CAARGRVGSGANVLTF,TGTGCCGCCAGGGGCCGGGTGGGATCTGGGGCCAACGTCCTGACTTTC,-,TRBV28,TRBJ2-6,-
CASSPTGSKEAFF,TGTGCCAGCAGTCCAACAGGGTCGAAAGAAGCTTTCTTT,-,TRBV6-2/TRBV6-3,TRBJ1-1,-
CASSLGQLLIYNEQFF,TGTGCCAGCAGCTTAGGACAACTCCTCATCTACAATGAGCAGTTCTTC,once,TRBV7-9,TRBJ2-1,-
CTSSQDRADRGHQPQHF,TGCACCAGCAGCCAAGATAGGGCGGACAGGGGACATCAGCCCCAGCATTTT,-,TRBV1,TRBJ1-5,-
CASSLSTGWHEQYF,TGTGCCAGCAGCTTGAGCACAGGGTGGCACGAGCAGTACTTC,-,TRBV5-6,TRBJ2-7,-
CASSASGTGETQYF,TGTGCCAGCAGCGCATCCGGGACAGGGGAGACCCAGTACTTC,once,TRBV11-2,TRBJ2-5,TRBD1
CASSFPTSAYTDTQYF,TGTGCCAGCAGCTTTCCGACTAGCGCCTACACAGATACGCAGTATTTT,-,TRBV11-2,TRBJ2-3,TRBD2